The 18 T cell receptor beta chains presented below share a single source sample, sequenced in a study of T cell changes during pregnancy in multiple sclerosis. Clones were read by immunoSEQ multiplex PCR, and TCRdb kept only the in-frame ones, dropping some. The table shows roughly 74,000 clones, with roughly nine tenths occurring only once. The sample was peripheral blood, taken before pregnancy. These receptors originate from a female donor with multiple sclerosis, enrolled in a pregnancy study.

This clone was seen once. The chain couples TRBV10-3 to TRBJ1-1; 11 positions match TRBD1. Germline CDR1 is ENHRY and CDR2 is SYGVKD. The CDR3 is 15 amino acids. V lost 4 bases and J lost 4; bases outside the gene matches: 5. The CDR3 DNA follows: TGTGCCATCAGTGGAGGGGGACAGGGGGGCACTGAAGCTTTCTTT. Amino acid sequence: CAISGGGQGGTEAFF.

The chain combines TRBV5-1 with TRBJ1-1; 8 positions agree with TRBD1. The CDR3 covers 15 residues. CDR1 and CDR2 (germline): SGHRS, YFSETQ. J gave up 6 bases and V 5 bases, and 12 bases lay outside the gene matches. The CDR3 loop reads CASRTGVGPTPEAFF. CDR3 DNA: TGCGCCAGCAGGACAGGGGTGGGTCCGACCCCTGAAGCTTTCTTT.

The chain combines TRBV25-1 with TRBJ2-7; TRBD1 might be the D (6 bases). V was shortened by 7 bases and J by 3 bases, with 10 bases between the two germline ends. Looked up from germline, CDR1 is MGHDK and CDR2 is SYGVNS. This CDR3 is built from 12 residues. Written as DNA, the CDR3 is TGTGCCAGCACAGACAGGTTCTACGAGCAGTACTTC. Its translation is CASTDRFYEQYF.

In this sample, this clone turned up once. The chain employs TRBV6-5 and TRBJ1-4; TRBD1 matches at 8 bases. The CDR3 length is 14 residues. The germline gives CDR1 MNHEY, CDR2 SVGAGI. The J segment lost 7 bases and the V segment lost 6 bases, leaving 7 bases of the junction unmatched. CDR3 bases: TGTGCCAGCAGCTGGGACAGGAGAACTGAAAAACTGTTTTTT. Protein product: CASSWDRRTEKLFF.

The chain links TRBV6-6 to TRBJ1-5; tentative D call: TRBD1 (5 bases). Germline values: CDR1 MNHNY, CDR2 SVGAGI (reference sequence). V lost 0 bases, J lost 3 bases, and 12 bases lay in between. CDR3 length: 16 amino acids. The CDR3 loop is CASSYSKRGTNQPQHF. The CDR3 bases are TGTGCCAGCAGTTACTCTAAAAGGGGAACCAATCAGCCCCAGCATTTT.

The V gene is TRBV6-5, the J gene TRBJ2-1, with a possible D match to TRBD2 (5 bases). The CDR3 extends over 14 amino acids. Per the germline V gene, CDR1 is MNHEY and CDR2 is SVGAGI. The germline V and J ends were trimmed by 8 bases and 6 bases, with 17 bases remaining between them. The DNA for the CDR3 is TGTGCCAGCGGCCTCACCGACGGGGTCAATGAGCAGTTCTTC. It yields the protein CASGLTDGVNEQFF.

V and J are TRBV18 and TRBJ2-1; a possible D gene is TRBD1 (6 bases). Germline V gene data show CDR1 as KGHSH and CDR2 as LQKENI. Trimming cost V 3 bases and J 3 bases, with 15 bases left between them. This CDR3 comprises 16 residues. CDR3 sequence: CASSPPSSDSYNEQFF. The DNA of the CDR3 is TGTGCCAGCTCACCCCCCTCCTCGGACAGCTACAATGAGCAGTTCTTC.

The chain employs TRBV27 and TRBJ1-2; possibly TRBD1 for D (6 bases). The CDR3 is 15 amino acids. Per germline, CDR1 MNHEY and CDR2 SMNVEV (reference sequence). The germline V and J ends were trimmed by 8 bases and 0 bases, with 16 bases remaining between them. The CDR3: CASGLTGLANYGYTF. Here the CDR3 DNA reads TGTGCCAGCGGGTTAACAGGGCTCGCTAACTATGGCTACACCTTC.

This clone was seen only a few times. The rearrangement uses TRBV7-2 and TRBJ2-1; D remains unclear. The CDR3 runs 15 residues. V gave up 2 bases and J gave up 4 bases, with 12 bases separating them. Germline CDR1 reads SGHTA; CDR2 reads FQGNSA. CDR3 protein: CASSLKQALYNEQFF. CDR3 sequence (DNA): TGTGCCAGCAGCTTAAAGCAGGCGTTATACAATGAGCAGTTCTTC.

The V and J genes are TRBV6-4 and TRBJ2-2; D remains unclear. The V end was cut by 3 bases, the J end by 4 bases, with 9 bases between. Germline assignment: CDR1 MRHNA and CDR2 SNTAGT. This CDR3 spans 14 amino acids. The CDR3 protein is CASSEYGPTGELFF. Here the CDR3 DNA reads TGTGCCAGCAGTGAATACGGTCCCACCGGGGAGCTGTTTTTT.

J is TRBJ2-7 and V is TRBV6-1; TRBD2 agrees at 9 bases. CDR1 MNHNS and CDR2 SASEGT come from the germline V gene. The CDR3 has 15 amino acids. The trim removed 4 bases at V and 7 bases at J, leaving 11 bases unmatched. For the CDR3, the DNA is TGTGCCAGCAGTGGAGGACTAGCGTCATTTAGGGAGCAGTACTTC. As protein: CASSGGLASFREQYF.

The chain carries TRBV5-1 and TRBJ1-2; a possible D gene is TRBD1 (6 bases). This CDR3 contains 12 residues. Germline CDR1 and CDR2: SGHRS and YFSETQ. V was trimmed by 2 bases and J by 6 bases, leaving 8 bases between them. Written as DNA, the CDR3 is TGCGCCAGCAGCTTACAGGGAGATGGCTACACCTTC. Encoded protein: CASSLQGDGYTF.

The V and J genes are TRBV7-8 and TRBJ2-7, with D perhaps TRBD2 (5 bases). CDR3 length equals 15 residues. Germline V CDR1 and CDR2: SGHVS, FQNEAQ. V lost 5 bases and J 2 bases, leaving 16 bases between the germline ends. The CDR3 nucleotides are TGTGCCAGCAGCCCCGGTGGGAGCGCTGCCTACGAGCAGTACTTC. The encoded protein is CASSPGGSAAYEQYF.

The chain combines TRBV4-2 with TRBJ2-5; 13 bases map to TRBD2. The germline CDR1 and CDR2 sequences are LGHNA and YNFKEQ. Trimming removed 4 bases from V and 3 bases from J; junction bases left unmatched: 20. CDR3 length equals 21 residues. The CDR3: CASSPEQSQGLAGPSKETQYF. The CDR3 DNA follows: TGTGCCAGCAGCCCGGAGCAAAGCCAGGGACTAGCGGGGCCGTCGAAAGAGACCCAGTACTTC.

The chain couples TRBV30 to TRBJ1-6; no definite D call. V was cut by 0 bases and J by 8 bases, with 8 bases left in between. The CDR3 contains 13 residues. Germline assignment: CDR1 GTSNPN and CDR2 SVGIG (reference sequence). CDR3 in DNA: TGTGCCTGGAGTGTACAAGATGATTCACCCCTCCACTTT. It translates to CAWSVQDDSPLHF.

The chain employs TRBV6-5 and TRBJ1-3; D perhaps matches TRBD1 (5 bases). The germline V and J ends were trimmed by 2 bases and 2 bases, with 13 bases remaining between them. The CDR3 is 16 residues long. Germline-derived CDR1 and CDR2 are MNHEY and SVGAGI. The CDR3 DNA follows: TGTGCCAGCAGTTACGACAGTCAGGCTGCTGGAAACACCATATATTTT. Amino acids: CASSYDSQAAGNTIYF.

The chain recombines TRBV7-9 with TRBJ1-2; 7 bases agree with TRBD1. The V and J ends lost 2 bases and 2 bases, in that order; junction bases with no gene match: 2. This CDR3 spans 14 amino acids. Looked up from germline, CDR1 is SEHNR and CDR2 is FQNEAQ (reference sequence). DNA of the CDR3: TGTGCCAGCAGCTTATGGACAGGAAACTATGGCTACACCTTC. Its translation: CASSLWTGNYGYTF.

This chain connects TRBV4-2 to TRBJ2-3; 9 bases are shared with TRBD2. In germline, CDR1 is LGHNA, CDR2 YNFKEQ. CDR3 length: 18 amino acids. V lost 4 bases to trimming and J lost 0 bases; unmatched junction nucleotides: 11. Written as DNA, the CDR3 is TGTGCCAGCAGCCCGAGCTCGGCTAGCGGGGTTAGCACAGATACGCAGTATTTT. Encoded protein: CASSPSSASGVSTDTQYF.